The 7 T cell receptor beta chains below all came from one sample that was sequenced in a study of blood T cell repertoires in COVID-19. Data came from immunoSEQ multiplex PCR; TCRdb stores just in-frame clones and leaves some out. The sample contains 90,000 to 150,000 clones, 79% of which appear only once. Sequencing was carried out using peripheral blood. The source is a woman of 80 years or more with acute or convalescent COVID-19.

The V call is TRBV5-5, the J call TRBJ2-7, with 7 bases lining up with TRBD2. The germline gives CDR1 SGHKS, CDR2 YYEKEE (reference sequence). The V and J ends lost 2 bases and 0 bases, in that order; junction bases with no gene match: 5. The length of the CDR3 is 15 residues. The DNA of the CDR3 is TGTGCCAGCAGCTTTGGTGCGGGGGACTCCTACGAGCAGTACTTC. The encoded protein is CASSFGAGDSYEQYF.

This clone was picked up one time. This chain uses TRBV15 with TRBJ2-5, with D possibly TRBD2 on 5 matching bases. CDR3 length: 14 amino acids. Germline V gene lookup returns CDR1 LNHNV and CDR2 YYDKDF (reference sequence). V lost 1 base to trimming and J lost 4 bases, with 10 bases between them. CDR3 residues: CATSRGLAGETQYF. The DNA for the CDR3 is TGTGCCACCAGCAGAGGTCTAGCCGGAGAGACCCAGTACTTC.

The chain links TRBV6-2 or TRBV6-3 to TRBJ1-5, with D unclear. CDR1 and CDR2 from the germline V gene are MNHEY and SVGEGT. Trimming stripped 2 bases from V and 7 bases from J, with 9 bases between. This CDR3 region has 13 residues. CDR3 in DNA: TGTGCCAGCAGTTACACGGGGATGCAGCCCCAGCATTTT. Residues: CASSYTGMQPQHF.

This clone was detected once. CDR3 residues: CASSDGLAAFTDTQYF. CDR3 nucleotides: TGTGCCAGCAGTGACGGACTAGCGGCTTTCACAGATACGCAGTATTTT. The chain uses TRBV9 and TRBJ2-3; 10 bases match TRBD2. Germline V gene lookup returns CDR1 SGDLS and CDR2 YYNGEE. V shed 5 bases, J shed 2 bases, and the junction held 8 bases outside the gene matches. This CDR3 region has 16 residues.

This chain links TRBV6-4 with TRBJ1-4; 7 positions match TRBD1. Germline values: CDR1 MRHNA, CDR2 SNTAGT. This CDR3 comprises 15 residues. The ends lost 6 bases at V and 3 bases at J; junction bases unmatched: 7. The CDR3, as DNA: TGTGCCAGCAGAGTACAGGGGCTTCCTAATGAAAAACTGTTTTTT. Residues: CASRVQGLPNEKLFF.

V and J are TRBV3-1 (or the pseudogene TRBV3-2) and TRBJ1-6, with unresolved D. CDR1 LGHDT and CDR2 YNNKEL come from the germline V gene (reference sequence). The ends were cut back, 1 base at V and 6 bases at J, with 7 bases in the middle. CDR3 size: 14 residues. CDR3 in DNA: TGTGCCAGCAGCCAAGGACTGACTAATTCACCCCTCCACTTT. Translating gives CASSQGLTNSPLHF.

The rearrangement joins TRBV4-1 to TRBJ2-2; the D gene is possibly TRBD1 (5 bases). The CDR3 runs 18 residues. Trimming cost V 3 bases and J 0 bases, with 17 bases left between them. Germline V gives CDR1 MGHRA, CDR2 YSYEKL. CDR3 bases: TGCGCCAGCAGCCAGGGGCGTATTGGGGCTCCGAACACCGGGGAGCTGTTTTTT. Translation: CASSQGRIGAPNTGELFF.